This TCR beta chain stems from a study of cytomegalovirus exposure and HLA in healthy donors. Study-wide context: Later, an analysis reported that the 110 or so validation repertoires had used the same platform as the approximately 630 first-cohort repertoires.

Whole-study results and caveats: There were under 200 TCR beta chains listed as cytomegalovirus-associated. Most TCRs appeared rarely, but some public TCRs recurred in many donors. Cytomegalovirus status was reportedly diagnosed by the classifier with high sensitivity and specificity.

This clone was observed a single time. Its antigen is still unknown. Germline trimming cut 8 bases from V and 6 bases from J; bases unmatched to any gene: 10. The CDR3 has 15 residues. Germline V gene data show CDR1 as MDHEN and CDR2 as SYDVKM. The data were produced by immunoSEQ multiplex PCR, yet TCRdb's version contains in-frame clones alone and is incomplete. The sample includes tens of thousands of clones, about 85% of them seen just once. This sequence was found in a man aged 30 to 39 in good health and CMV-seronegative. Sequencing used PBMCs. This sequence joins TRBV28 and TRBJ2-4; TRBD2 matches at 10 bases. CDR3 in amino acids: CASLSGGAPSNIQYF. As DNA, the CDR3 is TGTGCCAGCCTAAGCGGGGGGGCCCCCTCAAACATTCAGTACTTC.